The 13 T cell receptor beta chains below all came from one sample that was sequenced in a study of beta chain features in type 1 diabetes. What was sequenced were expressed TCRB transcripts, since all of the isolated RNA had been reverse transcribed. Assay: immunoSEQ multiplex PCR; the TCRdb copy retains only in-frame clones and omits some. The sample lists about 240,000 clones, 25% to 30% occurring once. Material: central memory CD4+ T cells from blood. These receptors were taken from a young man in good health.

This rearrangement joins TRBV7-9 to TRBJ2-1; D gene uncertain. The CDR3 has 14 amino acids. V lost 1 base and J lost 9, with 13 bases in between. Germline loops: CDR1 SEHNR, CDR2 FQNEAQ (reference sequence). The CDR3 nucleotides read TGTGCCAGCAGCTTAGAAAAGGGCCTAGGTGAGCAGTTCTTC. Its translation: CASSLEKGLGEQFF. The whole variable domain, remainder taken from reference TRBV7-9 and TRBJ2-1, is DTGVSQNPRHKITKRGQNVTFRCDPISEHNRLYWYRQTLGQGPEFLTYFQNEAQLEKSRLLSDRFSAERPKGSFSTLEIQRTEQGDSAMYLCASSLEKGLGEQFFGPGTRLTVL.

This clone has a handful of counts. The chain links TRBV20-1 to TRBJ2-7; D not certain. The V and J ends lost 6 bases and 4 bases respectively, with 10 bases between them. The V gene's germline CDR1 is DFQATT and CDR2 SNEGSKA (reference sequence). The CDR3 has 11 residues. The CDR3 spells CSALSEYEQYF. CDR3 nucleotides: TGCAGTGCCCTCTCCGAGTACGAGCAGTACTTC.

This chain links TRBV19 with TRBJ1-2, with D possibly TRBD1 on 5 matching bases. V was trimmed by 7 bases and J by 3 bases, leaving 15 bases between them. CDR1 is LNHDA, CDR2 SQIVND, per germline (reference sequence). The CDR3 has 14 amino acids. Here the CDR3 reads CASTSWEGHYGYTF. CDR3 nucleotide sequence: TGTGCCAGTACATCCTGGGAGGGGCACTATGGCTACACCTTC.

The rearrangement links TRBV2 to TRBJ2-2; TRBD1 matches 9 bases. The CDR3 runs to 15 residues. V shed 6 bases and J 4 bases; nucleotides not matched to a gene: 6. The V gene's germline CDR1 is SNHLY and CDR2 FYNNEI. The CDR3 nucleotides are TGTGCCAGCAGGAGGGGACAGGGCATCACCGGGGAGCTGTTTTTT. As protein: CASRRGQGITGELFF.

The V and J genes are TRBV5-4 and TRBJ2-2, with 9 nucleotides matching TRBD1. The germline CDR1 and CDR2 sequences are SGHNT and YYREEE (reference sequence). Trimming removed 4 bases from V and 7 bases from J; junction bases left unmatched: 5. The CDR3 runs to 14 residues. CDR3 bases: TGTGCCAGCAGCAAGGGACAGGGCCACGGGGAGCTGTTTTTT. It yields the protein CASSKGQGHGELFF.

Only a few counts were recorded for this clone. This chain uses TRBV28 with TRBJ2-5; 9 nucleotides line up with TRBD1. The length of the CDR3 is 15 residues. Germline-derived CDR1 and CDR2 are MDHEN and SYDVKM. Losses at the gene ends were 11 bases for V and 1 base for J; bases not matched to a gene: 11. In DNA, the CDR3 is TGTGCCGGCCCTCGACAGGGGGAGGCCCAAGAGACCCAGTACTTC. Amino acids: CAGPRQGEAQETQYF.

V is TRBV29-1 and J is TRBJ2-7, with a weak D call TRBD1 (6 bases). The V end lost 7 bases, the J end lost 5 bases, and 15 bases lay between the germline ends. The CDR3 sequence is 12 residues long. Germline V gives CDR1 SQVTM, CDR2 ANQGSEA. The CDR3 DNA reads TGCAGCGGTGATTCAGGGGCCCACGAGCAGTACTTC. Translation gives CSGDSGAHEQYF.

This rearrangement joins TRBV7-9 to TRBJ1-1, with 11 bases aligning to TRBD1. CDR1 is SEHNR and CDR2 is FQNEAQ in the germline V gene (reference sequence). After removal of 3 bases from V and 4 bases from J, the junction contained 4 bases not matched to a gene. CDR3 length equals 15 residues. The CDR3 region has the DNA TGTGCCAGCAGCTTCGGACAGGGGGCCGGCACTGAAGCTTTCTTT. Its protein product is CASSFGQGAGTEAFF.

The CDR3 nucleotides read TGCGCCAGCAGCCAGGAAGCCAGCACCCAAGAGACCCAGTACTTC. Amino acid sequence: CASSQEASTQETQYF. This chain connects TRBV4-3 to TRBJ2-5; no clear D. The CDR3 length is 15 residues. CDR1 is LGHNA and CDR2 is YSLEER in the germline V gene. The V end lost 3 bases, the J end lost 1 base, and 12 bases lay between the germline ends.

This rearrangement joins TRBV4-1 to TRBJ2-2; a possible D gene is TRBD2 (6 bases). Trimming shortened V by 1 base and J by 4 bases, and 10 bases separated the two germline ends. Germline V gene sequence: CDR1 MGHRA, CDR2 YSYEKL. This CDR3 contains 15 residues. The CDR3 nucleotides read TGCGCCAGCAGCCAAGGACGGGGGATCACCGGGGAGCTGTTTTTT. Translation gives CASSQGRGITGELFF.

The rearrangement joins TRBV6-6 to TRBJ1-2; no clear D. This CDR3 is built from 13 residues. The V end lost 6 bases, the J end lost 3 bases, and 11 bases lay between the germline ends. The germline V gene encodes CDR1 MNHNY and CDR2 SVGAGI (reference sequence). The DNA of the CDR3 is TGTGCCAGCAGGCCGACCGACTACTATGGCTACACCTTC. Translating gives CASRPTDYYGYTF.

The chain recombines TRBV6-5 with TRBJ2-3; a weak D match, TRBD1 (6 bases). V lost 8 bases and J lost 6, with 15 bases in between. Looked up from germline, CDR1 is MNHEY and CDR2 is SVGAGI. This CDR3 region has 13 residues. The CDR3 spells CASGYTGTDTQYF. As DNA, the CDR3 is TGTGCCAGCGGGTACACAGGGACGGATACGCAGTATTTT.

The sample holds a few counts of this clone. The CDR3 region is CASSWDFFSGANVLTF. In DNA form, the CDR3 reads TGTGCCAGCAGCTGGGACTTCTTCTCTGGGGCCAACGTCCTGACTTTC. The chain combines TRBV5-6 with TRBJ2-6, with D possibly TRBD2 on 6 matching bases. V dropped 3 bases and J dropped 0 bases, with 10 bases sitting between them. This CDR3 has 16 amino acids. Germline V gene sequence: CDR1 SGHDT, CDR2 YYEEEE.